Shown below are 16 T cell receptor beta chains from a single sample sequenced in a study of PD-L1 blockade in urothelial cancer. The time point: peripheral blood 6 weeks after treatment start. Using immunoSEQ multiplex PCR, the repertoire was profiled, and TCRdb retains in-frame clones only, with some absent. The data show around 24,000 clones, 82% seen once. This material consisted of PBMCs, taken around atezolizumab (anti-PD-L1) treatment. Source of these receptors: a man aged 65 to 79 with urothelial cancer.

The chain links TRBV29-1 to TRBJ1-2, with a possible D match to TRBD1 (6 bases). The V gene's germline CDR1 is SQVTM and CDR2 ANQGSEA. The CDR3 has 13 amino acids. V lost 1 base to trimming and J lost 0 bases, with 6 bases between them. The CDR3 nucleotides are TGCAGCGTTGAAGGGACAGCTAACTATGGCTACACCTTC. Amino acids: CSVEGTANYGYTF. The entire variable domain, with the rest obtained from reference TRBV29-1 and TRBJ1-2, is as follows: SAVISQKPSRDICQRGTSLTIQCQVDSQVTMMFWYRQQPGQSLTLIATANQGSEATYESGFVIDKFPISRPNLTFSTLTVSNMSPEDSSIYLCSVEGTANYGYTFGSGTRLTVV.

The V gene is TRBV5-1, the J gene TRBJ2-7; TRBD1 might be the D (6 bases). The germline V and J ends were trimmed by 0 bases and 6 bases, with 13 bases remaining between them. The CDR3 is 14 residues long. In germline, CDR1 is SGHRS, CDR2 YFSETQ. For the CDR3, the DNA is TGCGCCAGCAGCTTGGTGGGGACACCGGGCGAGCAGTACTTC. Its protein product is CASSLVGTPGEQYF. The full variable domain, with the rest looked up from reference TRBV5-1 and TRBJ2-7, is KAGVTQTPRYLIKTRGQQVTLSCSPISGHRSVSWYQQTPGQGLQFLFEYFSETQRNKGNFPGRFSGRQFSNSRSEMNVSTLELGDSALYLCASSLVGTPGEQYFGPGTRLTVT.

This chain connects TRBV5-8 to TRBJ1-2, with 9 bases that match TRBD1. V lost 1 base to trimming and J lost 0 bases; unmatched junction nucleotides: 4. The CDR3 covers 16 residues. Germline CDR1 SGHTS, CDR2 YDEGEE. The CDR3 nucleotides are TGTGCCAGCAGCTTGTCCGGGACAGGGACTAACTATGGCTACACCTTC. It codes for CASSLSGTGTNYGYTF.

The rearrangement links TRBV4-2 to TRBJ2-5, with D possibly being TRBD1 (6 bases). The V and J ends lost 3 bases and 7 bases respectively, with 21 bases between them. The CDR3 length is 16 residues. Germline loops: CDR1 LGHNA, CDR2 YNFKEQ. The CDR3 here is CASSQDQQNRAGTQYF. The CDR3 coding sequence is TGTGCCAGCAGCCAGGATCAACAAAACAGGGCTGGGACCCAGTACTTC.

The chain joins TRBV5-4 to TRBJ2-5; TRBD2 agrees at 7 bases. The germline V gene encodes CDR1 SGHNT and CDR2 YYREEE (reference sequence). This CDR3 has 14 amino acids. Trimming at V came to 1 base and at J to 2 bases, leaving 2 bases not matched to a gene. CDR3 amino acids: CASSLTSEQETQYF. In nucleotides, the CDR3 is TGTGCCAGCAGCTTGACTAGCGAGCAAGAGACCCAGTACTTC.

The CDR3 DNA sequence: TGTGCCAGCAGCCAGGGGAACACTGAAGCTTTCTTT. This translates into CASSQGNTEAFF. The chain links TRBV9 to TRBJ1-1; TRBD1 is a possible D gene (5 bases). Germline CDR1 and CDR2: SGDLS and YYNGEE. V was trimmed by 4 bases and J by 1 base, leaving 5 bases between them. The CDR3 loop spans 12 amino acids.

The V call is TRBV11-2, the J call TRBJ1-4; the match to TRBD1 covers 10 bases. The CDR3 has 15 residues. Trimming removed 0 bases from V and 10 bases from J; junction bases left unmatched: 5. Germline CDR1 and CDR2: SGHAT and FQNNGV. CDR3 protein: CASSLDGTGARKLFF. In DNA, the CDR3 is TGTGCCAGCAGCTTAGATGGGACAGGGGCCCGAAAACTGTTTTTT. Looking up the rest from reference TRBV11-2 and TRBJ1-4 gives the full variable domain: EAGVAQSPRYKIIEKRQSVAFWCNPISGHATLYWYQQILGQGPKLLIQFQNNGVVDDSQLPKDRFSAERLKGVDSTLKIQPAKLEDSAVYLCASSLDGTGARKLFFGSGTQLSVL.

This clone has only one observation. The chain couples TRBV21-1 to TRBJ2-7; the D call of TRBD2 is as the table states it, not checked on the DNA. TRBV21-1 is given as a pseudogene. CDR3 length equals 17 residues. CDR3: CASSRGGRQQNSYEQYF. CDR3 coding DNA: TGTGCCAGCAGCAGGGGGGGAAGGCAGCAAAATTCCTACGAGCAGTACTTC.

This sequence joins TRBV9 and TRBJ1-1; TRBD1 matches 8 bases. The CDR3 length is 18 residues. Germline V gene sequence: CDR1 SGDLS, CDR2 YYNGEE. The V gene end was trimmed by 0 bases and the J gene end by 0 bases; junction bases not matched to a gene: 10. CDR3 residues: CASSVAGQDWEVNTEAFF. The CDR3 DNA is TGTGCCAGCAGCGTAGCGGGACAGGACTGGGAGGTGAACACTGAAGCTTTCTTT.

The rearrangement links TRBV2 to TRBJ2-2, with D perhaps TRBD1 (5 bases). There are 13 residues in the CDR3. Germline V gives CDR1 SNHLY, CDR2 FYNNEI. Trimming stripped 5 bases from V and 6 bases from J, with 10 bases between. The CDR3 loop is CASSSQGSGELFF. The CDR3 DNA reads TGTGCCAGCAGTTCCCAGGGATCCGGGGAGCTGTTTTTT.

This rearrangement joins TRBV7-9 to TRBJ1-1, with D possibly TRBD1 on 6 matching bases. The CDR3 length is 15 residues. V was cut by 2 bases and J by 1 base, with 11 bases left in between. Per the germline V gene, CDR1 is SEHNR and CDR2 is FQNEAQ (reference sequence). This CDR3 is CASSLRAGENTEAFF. The CDR3 nucleotides are TGTGCCAGCAGCTTAAGGGCAGGGGAGAACACTGAAGCTTTCTTT.

The V call is TRBV29-1, the J call TRBJ2-7; TRBD2 agrees at 9 bases. From germline, CDR1 is SQVTM and CDR2 ANQGSEA. Germline trimming cut 7 bases from V and 1 base from J; bases unmatched to any gene: 14. The CDR3 runs to 16 residues. As DNA, the CDR3 is TGCAGCGCTTATACTTTGACTAGCGGAGCATCCTACGAGCAGTACTTC. Protein: CSAYTLTSGASYEQYF.

This chain connects TRBV19 to TRBJ1-3; D is unresolved. Germline CDR1 and CDR2: LNHDA and SQIVND (reference sequence). V shed 3 bases and J shed 0 bases, with 12 bases lying between them. The length of the CDR3 is 16 residues. Written as DNA, the CDR3 is TGTGCCAGTAGTATGGGCCCCCCGAGCTCTGGAAACACCATATATTTT. Residues: CASSMGPPSSGNTIYF.

This chain links TRBV28 with TRBJ2-7; D remains unclear. The germline V gene has CDR1 MDHEN and CDR2 SYDVKM. The CDR3 is 13 residues long. The ends were cut back, 4 bases at V and 2 bases at J, with 9 bases in the middle. CDR3 residues: CASSSFYTYEQYF. CDR3 in DNA: TGTGCCAGCAGTTCCTTTTATACCTACGAGCAGTACTTC.

There are a few counts of this clone. The rearrangement uses TRBV7-2 and TRBJ1-1; D gene uncertain. The germline CDR1 and CDR2 sequences are SGHTA and FQGNSA. The CDR3 runs 12 residues. V lost 3 bases, J lost 8 bases, and 10 bases lay in between. CDR3 sequence (DNA): TGTGCCAGCAGCTTGCAGAGGTTGGAAGCTTTCTTT. It encodes CASSLQRLEAFF.

V usage is TRBV30 and J usage is TRBJ1-5; TRBD1 matches 8 bases. The V gene's germline CDR1 is GTSNPN and CDR2 SVGIG (reference sequence). CDR3 size: 15 residues. V gave up 0 bases and J gave up 7 bases; unmatched junction bases: 8. CDR3 in DNA: TGTGCCTGGAGTGTTAGGACAGGGAGGACGCAGCCCCAGCATTTT. Translating it yields CAWSVRTGRTQPQHF.